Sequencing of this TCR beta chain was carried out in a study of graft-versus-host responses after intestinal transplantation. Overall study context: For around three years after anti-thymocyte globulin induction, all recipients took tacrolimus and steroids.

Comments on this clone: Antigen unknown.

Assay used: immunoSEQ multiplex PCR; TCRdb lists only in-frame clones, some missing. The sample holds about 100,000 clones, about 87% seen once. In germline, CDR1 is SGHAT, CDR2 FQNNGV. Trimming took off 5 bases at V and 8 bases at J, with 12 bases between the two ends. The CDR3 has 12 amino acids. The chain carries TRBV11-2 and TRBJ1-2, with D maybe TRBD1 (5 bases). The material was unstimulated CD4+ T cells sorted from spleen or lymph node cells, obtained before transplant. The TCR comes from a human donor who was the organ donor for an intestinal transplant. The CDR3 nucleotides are TGTGCCAGCAGCCCAGGGCTTTGGGGCTACACCTTC. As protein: CASSPGLWGYTF.